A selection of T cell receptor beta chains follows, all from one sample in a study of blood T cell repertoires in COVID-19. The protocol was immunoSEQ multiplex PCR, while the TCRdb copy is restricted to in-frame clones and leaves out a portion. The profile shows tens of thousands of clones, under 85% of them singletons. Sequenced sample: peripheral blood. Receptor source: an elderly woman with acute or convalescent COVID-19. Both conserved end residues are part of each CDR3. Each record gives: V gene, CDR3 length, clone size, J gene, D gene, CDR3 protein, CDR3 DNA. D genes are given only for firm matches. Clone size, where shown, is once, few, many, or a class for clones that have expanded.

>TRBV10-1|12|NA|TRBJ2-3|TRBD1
CASSGDSSTQYF
TGCGCCAGCAGTGGGGACAGCAGTACGCAGTATTTT
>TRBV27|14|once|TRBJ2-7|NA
CASRSQQIHYEQYF
TGTGCCAGCCGATCCCAACAGATCCACTACGAGCAGTACTTC
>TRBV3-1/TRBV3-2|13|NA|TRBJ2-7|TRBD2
CATSTSGSYEQYF
TGTGCCACCTCCACTAGCGGTTCCTACGAGCAGTACTTC
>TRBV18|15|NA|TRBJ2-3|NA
CASSRSSQYTDTQYF
TGTGCCAGCTCACGGTCGTCTCAGTACACAGATACGCAGTATTTT
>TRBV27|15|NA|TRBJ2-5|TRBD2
CASSLGGLEEETQYF
TGTGCCAGCAGCCTCGGGGGGTTGGAGGAAGAGACCCAGTACTTC
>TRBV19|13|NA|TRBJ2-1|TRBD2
CASSRAAGVEQFF
TGTGCCAGTAGTAGGGCAGCGGGAGTTGAGCAGTTCTTC
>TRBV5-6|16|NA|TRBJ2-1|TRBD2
CASSKGRASGSYEQFF
TGTGCCAGCAGCAAAGGTCGGGCTAGCGGGAGTTATGAGCAGTTCTTC
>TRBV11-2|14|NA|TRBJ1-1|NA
CASSPEVANTEAFF
TGTGCCAGCAGCCCGGAGGTGGCGAACACTGAAGCTTTCTTT
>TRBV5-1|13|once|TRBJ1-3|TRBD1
CASGTGDGNTIYF
TGCGCCAGTGGGACAGGGGACGGGAACACCATATATTTT
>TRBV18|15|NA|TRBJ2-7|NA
CASSPGLEGVHEQYF
TGTGCCAGCTCACCGGGTCTAGAGGGAGTCCACGAGCAGTACTTC